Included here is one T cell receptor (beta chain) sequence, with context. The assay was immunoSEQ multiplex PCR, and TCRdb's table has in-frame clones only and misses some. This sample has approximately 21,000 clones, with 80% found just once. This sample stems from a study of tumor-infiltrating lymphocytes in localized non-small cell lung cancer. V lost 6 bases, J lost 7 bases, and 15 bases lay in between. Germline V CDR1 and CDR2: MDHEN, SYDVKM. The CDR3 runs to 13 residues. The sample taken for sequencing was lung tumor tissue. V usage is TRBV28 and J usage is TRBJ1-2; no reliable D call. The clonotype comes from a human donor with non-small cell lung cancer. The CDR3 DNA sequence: TGTGCCAGCAGCTCCCCCGGGATCCCTGGCTACACCTTC. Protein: CASSSPGIPGYTF.